Sequencing of this TCR beta chain was carried out in a study of CXCR3-negative and CXCR3-positive naive CD8 T cells. The method, 5' RACE with UMI labels, was used to prepare the TRB cDNA libraries. TCRdb re-called the 5' RACE reads; every CDR3 protein appears as one record, without DNA. This table lists approximately 60,000 distinct CDR3 sequences. Subsets of CD8+ T cells were each sorted in triplicate at approximately 270,000 cells apiece. The CDR3 sequence is 15 residues long. Germline V gives CDR1 SGHRS, CDR2 YFSETQ. Study findings and constraints: Whereas memory cells differed, naive CXCR3-negative and CXCR3-positive cells shared similar TRBV-TRBJ usage. Memory CD8+ cells had much lower diversity, and both naive subsets had comparably high diversity.

Comments on this clonotype: Antigen specificity is unknown.

This sequence originates from a human donor in good health. Some clones in this sample may be carry-over from other donors' samples. This rearrangement joins TRBV5-1 to TRBJ2-1; without DNA, the TCRdb call of TRBD2 cannot be checked. Material: memory CD8+ T cells from blood. CDR3: CASSSSSSSYNEQFF. The variable domain in full, completed from reference TRBV5-1 and TRBJ2-1, reads KAGVTQTPRYLIKTRGQQVTLSCSPISGHRSVSWYQQTPGQGLQFLFEYFSETQRNKGNFPGRFSGRQFSNSRSEMNVSTLELGDSALYLCASSSSSSSYNEQFFGPGTRLTVL.